The following is a T cell receptor beta chain sequence with its context. The entry originates in a study of blood T cell repertoires in COVID-19. Study-level background: Sources were T cells, B-cell-depleted T cells, or PBMCs; the material itself was cDNA or gDNA.

Profiling relied on immunoSEQ multiplex PCR, and the TCRdb table lists in-frame clones only, not all of them. The table records about 310,000 clones, 90% of them present only once. This receptor was taken from a woman aged 40 to 50 with COVID-19, enrolled during active disease. The sequenced sample consisted of peripheral blood.

Written as DNA, the CDR3 is TGTGCCAGCAGTAAAATTCTAACGAACACTGAAGCTTTCTTT. This sequence encodes CASSKILTNTEAFF. The genes are TRBV27 and TRBJ1-1; D unresolved. Germline V gene lookup returns CDR1 MNHEY and CDR2 SMNVEV (reference sequence). The CDR3 loop spans 14 amino acids. The V gene lost 5 bases and the J gene lost 1 base, with 11 bases spanning the gap.